Each of the 24 T cell receptor beta chains below was sequenced from the same sample in a study of glioma-infiltrating T cells (dated by TCRdb to about 2016). The sequencing machine was an Illumina MiSeq. The iRepertoire nested amplicon-rescue multiplex PCR (arm-PCR) platform was used to amplify TCR alpha and beta CDR3 regions from RNA. TCRdb redid the processing of the public reads, applying fastp at Q25 and MiXCR, and retained in-frame beta chains. Identical CDR3 proteins give one entry, which carries the most common genes and DNA. Present in this sample are roughly 100,000 distinct CDR3 sequences, roughly 40% of which were seen just once. More than 30% of the sample rests with the top ten. Sequencing was carried out using glioma tissue, nonneoplastic brain tissue, or PBMCs (not recorded which). The receptors derive from a human donor with low-grade glioma or glioblastoma, undergoing nonglioma brain surgery, or in good health (not recorded which).

The rearrangement uses TRBV6-1 and TRBJ1-1; possibly TRBD1 for D (5 bases). Trimming left V 5 bases short and J 5 bases short, with 15 bases between. Germline lookup yields CDR1 MNHNS and CDR2 SASEGT. The CDR3 is made up of 14 amino acids. Here the CDR3 reads CASSFASGGTEAFF. The CDR3 DNA follows: TGTGCCAGCAGTTTCGCTAGCGGGGGGACTGAAGCTTTCTTT.

V gene TRBV4-1 combines with J gene TRBJ1-2, with 8 nucleotides matching TRBD1. Germline V CDR1 and CDR2: MGHRA, YSYEKL. The V gene end was trimmed by 6 bases and the J gene end by 11 bases; junction bases not matched to a gene: 11. There are 13 residues in the CDR3. Here the CDR3 reads CASRSRTGNGYTF. CDR3 DNA sequence: TGCGCCAGCAGATCACGGACAGGGAACGGATACACCTTC.

This CDR3 reads CASRSRVPGELFF. The CDR3 DNA is TGTGCCAGCAGGAGCAGGGTACCCGGGGAGCTGTTTTTT. The gene calls are TRBV12-3 or TRBV12-4 and TRBJ2-2, with TRBD1 as a possible D gene (5 bases). The CDR3 runs to 13 residues. The V end was cut by 6 bases, the J end by 6 bases, with 11 bases between.

Note on this clonotype: This CDR3 is missing its conserved last phenylalanine or tryptophan, likely due to a read error. The chain is built from TRBV9 and TRBJ2-1; D uncertain. Germline V gives CDR1 SGDLS, CDR2 YYNGEE. V gave up 3 bases and J gave up 5 bases, with 15 bases separating them. CDR3 length: 15 residues. The CDR3: CASSAYQKENNEQFS. The CDR3 bases are TGTGCCAGCAGCGCGTACCAAAAGGAAAACAATGAGCAGTTCTCC.

Remarks on this clonotype: The junction differs from germline at one of its ends, possibly a read error. This sequence joins TRBV20-1 and TRBJ2-7; D gene uncertain. This CDR3 comprises 14 residues. Per germline, CDR1 DFQATT and CDR2 SNEGSKA (reference sequence). CDR3 sequence (DNA): TGCAGTTCTAGTGGGCGTAGGGATCTAGGCGAGCAGTACTTC. Protein: CSSSGRRDLGEQYF.

This clonotype has ten or more counts. V gene TRBV20-1 combines with J gene TRBJ2-5; D is possibly TRBD1 (6 bases). This CDR3 spans 14 amino acids. CDR1 and CDR2 (germline): DFQATT, SNEGSKA (reference sequence). Trimming took 1 base from V and 7 from J, leaving 16 bases between them. DNA for the CDR3: TGCAGTGCTAGAGGGAATTACAGGGTAGGGACCCAGTACTTC. Translating it yields CSARGNYRVGTQYF.

Note on this clonotype: This may be a read error, as it is one base from a much larger clone. The V call is TRBV11-2, the J call TRBJ2-7; no definite D call. From germline, CDR1 is SGHAT and CDR2 FQNNGV. This CDR3 has 14 residues. The CDR3 coding sequence is TGTGCCAGCGGCTTAGGGATCGCACCTAACGAGCAGTACTTC. This gives the protein CASGLGIAPNEQYF.

This clonotype showed up many times. A clone one base away is much larger, so this may be a read error. The chain has TRBV20-1 and TRBJ1-1; D remains ambiguous. This CDR3 has 15 amino acids. CDR1 and CDR2 (germline): DFQATT, SNEGSKA (reference sequence). The CDR3 bases are TGCAGTGCTAGAGATCTTGGTTCCACCCAAATTGAAGCTCTCTTT. Residues: CSARDLGSTQIEALF.

In regard to this clonotype: At one of its ends the junction is not consistent with the germline gene, which may arise from a read error. The chain couples TRBV15 to TRBJ2-5, with 8 bases that match TRBD2. The CDR3 spans 17 residues. Germline V lookup: CDR1 LNHNV, CDR2 YYDKDF (reference sequence). The DNA for the CDR3 is TGTGCCACCGGCAGAGGTGACAGTGCGGGAGGTGGAGAGACCCAGTACTTC. As protein: CATGRGDSAGGGETQYF. Supplemented by reference TRBV15 and TRBJ2-5, the full variable domain reads DAMVIQNPRYQVTQFGKPVTLSCSQTLNHNVMYWYQQKSSQAPKLLFHYYDKDFNNEADTPDNFQSRRPNTSFCFLDIRSPGLGDTAMYLCATGRGDSAGGGETQYFGPGTRLLVL.

V is TRBV4-1 and J is TRBJ2-1; TRBD1 or TRBD2 may be the D gene (7 bases each). There are 16 residues in the CDR3. V was shortened by 10 bases and J by 4 bases, with 23 bases between the two germline ends. The germline V gene has CDR1 MGHRA and CDR2 YSYEKL. CDR3 nucleotides: TGCGCCAACAGACAAGCTATCCAGGGGGGGTACAATGAGCAGTTCTTC. It encodes CANRQAIQGGYNEQFF.

This clonotype was counted at least ten times. V usage is TRBV7-2 and J usage is TRBJ2-7, with D uncertain. The CDR3 has 13 residues. V was trimmed by 2 bases and J by 3 bases, leaving 8 bases between them. Germline CDR1 is SGHTA and CDR2 is FQGNSA. The CDR3 loop reads CASSLRSGYEQYF. CDR3 DNA: TGTGCCAGCAGCTTACGATCGGGCTACGAGCAGTACTTC.

This chain connects TRBV5-6 to TRBJ2-1; TRBD2 matches 9 bases. The CDR3 runs to 15 residues. The germline CDR1 and CDR2 sequences are SGHDT and YYEEEE. V dropped 4 bases and J dropped 4; count of bases not matched to a gene: 6. The DNA of the CDR3 is TGTGCCAGCAGCCCGCAAGCGGGAGGATACAATGAGCAGTTCTTC. Translating gives CASSPQAGGYNEQFF.

This clonotype was recorded many times. The V gene is TRBV4-3, the J gene TRBJ2-1; 9 nucleotides match TRBD1. The ends lost 0 bases at V and 3 bases at J; junction bases unmatched: 3. CDR1 LGHNA and CDR2 YSLEER come from the germline V gene. The CDR3 extends over 16 amino acids. The CDR3 sequence is CASSQETGGFYNEQFF. CDR3 DNA sequence: TGCGCCAGCAGCCAAGAGACAGGGGGGTTCTACAATGAGCAGTTCTTC.

This clonotype was picked up many times. The chain links TRBV18 to TRBJ2-7; unclear D gene. V lost 1 base and J 0 bases, leaving 7 bases between the germline ends. Looked up from germline, CDR1 is KGHSH and CDR2 is LQKENI. The CDR3 runs 14 residues. As DNA, the CDR3 is TGTGCCAGCTCACCACTACAGAGCTCCTACGAGCAGTACTTC. This translates into CASSPLQSSYEQYF.

About this clonotype itself: The conserved final phenylalanine or tryptophan is absent from the CDR3, which likely points to a read error. This sequence joins TRBV6-9 and TRBJ2-7, with TRBD1 as a possible D gene (5 bases). Germline V gene sequence: CDR1 MNHGY, CDR2 SVAAGI. The V end lost 8 bases, the J end lost 0 bases, and 14 bases lay between the germline ends. The length of the CDR3 is 14 residues. The CDR3 loop reads CASGSRTSSYEQYL. CDR3 DNA: TGTGCCAGCGGTTCCAGGACATCCTCCTACGAGCAGTACCTC.

This clonotype was detected ten times or more. The chain links TRBV7-9 to TRBJ2-7; D is ambiguous. The CDR3 sequence is 12 residues long. V was clipped by 5 bases and J by 0 bases, with 5 bases between them. Germline V gene data show CDR1 as SEHNR and CDR2 as FQNEAQ (reference sequence). CDR3 sequence: CASSRSSYEQYF. The CDR3, as DNA: TGTGCCAGCAGCCGAAGCTCCTACGAGCAGTACTTC.

This clonotype was seen at least ten times. J is TRBJ1-5 and V is TRBV10-3; D is unclear. This CDR3 is 13 amino acids long. The germline V gene has CDR1 ENHRY and CDR2 SYGVKD. V gave up 10 bases and J gave up 5 bases, with 15 bases separating them. This chain's CDR3 is CASSTATYQPQHF. The CDR3 DNA sequence: TGTGCCAGCAGCACAGCGACCTATCAGCCCCAGCATTTT.

This clonotype was observed many times. The chain links TRBV7-2 to TRBJ2-1; 11 bases are a match to TRBD2. V gave up 4 bases and J gave up 5 bases; unmatched junction bases: 7. This CDR3 contains 16 residues. Germline assignment: CDR1 SGHTA and CDR2 FQGNSA. CDR3 protein: CASSSSGTSGNNEQFF. The CDR3 DNA follows: TGTGCCAGCAGCTCCTCCGGGACTAGCGGAAACAATGAGCAGTTCTTC.

There are many counts of this clonotype. The rearrangement uses TRBV25-1 and TRBJ2-3; weak D call: TRBD1 (7 bases). Germline loops: CDR1 MGHDK, CDR2 SYGVNS. The CDR3 is 14 amino acids. The V gene lost 5 bases and the J gene lost 4 bases, with 13 bases spanning the gap. CDR3 sequence (DNA): TGTGCCAGCAGTACAACAGGGGAGGCAGATACGCAGTATTTT. Translation gives CASSTTGEADTQYF.

With respect to this clonotype: The germline gene is not matched at one end of the junction; a read error may be the cause. The chain joins TRBV15 to TRBJ2-5; TRBD2 is a possible D gene (6 bases). The CDR3 has 14 amino acids. Germline values: CDR1 LNHNV, CDR2 YYDKDF (reference sequence). CDR3 nucleotides: TGTGCCGCCAGCAGCGCGGGGACTTGGAAGACCCAGTACTTC. This codes for CAASSAGTWKTQYF.

Regarding this clonotype: This sequence may be a read error, since a much larger clone differs from it by one base. This sequence joins TRBV4-2 and TRBJ2-5; no clear D gene. V lost 0 bases, J lost 1 base, and 12 bases lay in between. The CDR3 sequence is 16 residues long. CDR1 is LGHNA, CDR2 YNFKEQ, per germline. The CDR3 bases are TGTGCCAGCAGCCAAGATGGTTTGGCCAGCCAAGAGACCCAGTACTTC. Translated: CASSQDGLASQETQYF.

This clonotype was seen repeatedly, ten times or more. J is TRBJ1-1 and V is TRBV20-1, with D possibly matching TRBD1 (6 bases). The length of the CDR3 is 14 residues. CDR1 and CDR2 (germline): DFQATT, SNEGSKA (reference sequence). Trimming took off 4 bases at V and 7 bases at J, with 19 bases between the two ends. DNA for the CDR3: TGCAGTGCTACTCATCCGGACAGAGCCTTTGAAGCTTTCTTT. Its protein product is CSATHPDRAFEAFF.

This clonotype was recorded at least ten times. The chain carries TRBV27 and TRBJ2-3; D is undetermined. Deletions cut 7 bases from V and 6 bases from J, with 8 bases between. Germline CDR1 reads MNHEY; CDR2 reads SMNVEV (reference sequence). The CDR3 has 11 amino acids. The CDR3 DNA sequence: TGTGCCAGCATTCTTTCTGATACGCAGTATTTT. Translated: CASILSDTQYF.

This clonotype has ten or more counts. The V call is TRBV20-1, the J call TRBJ2-2, with D perhaps being TRBD1 or TRBD2 (5 bases each). Per the germline V gene, CDR1 is DFQATT and CDR2 is SNEGSKA (reference sequence). This CDR3 region has 15 residues. The ends were cut back, 6 bases at V and 0 bases at J, with 14 bases in the middle. CDR3 DNA sequence: TGCAGTGCCCCCAAGGGACGGTCGAACACCGGGGAGCTGTTTTTT. Its protein product is CSAPKGRSNTGELFF.